This TCR beta chain emerged from a study of shared clonotypes between healthy human individuals. Clones were sequenced by immunoSEQ multiplex PCR, and TCRdb holds only the in-frame ones, with some missing. The sample includes 800,000 to 1,200,000 clones, 70% to 80% of them seen just once. CDR1 and CDR2 from the germline V gene are ENHRY and SYGVKD. V lost 3 bases and J lost 6, with 14 bases in between. The CDR3 loop spans 15 amino acids. Sequenced sample: memory CD4+ T cells from PBMCs. Subset of the sample: CD45RA-negative fraction. This clonotype was obtained from a man between 18 and 29 years old in good health. Some clones in this sample may be carry-over from other donors' samples. The genes are TRBV10-3 and TRBJ2-2; possibly TRBD1 for D (6 bases). The CDR3 DNA follows: TGTGCCATCAGTGACCCCCGAGGGGGTCCCGGGGAGCTGTTTTTT. Translated, it gives CAISDPRGGPGELFF.